Listed below are T cell receptor beta chains from one sample, sequenced in a study of control samples from healthy donors and cancer patients. Method: immunoSEQ multiplex PCR; TCRdb's copy keeps in-frame clones and lacks some. The sample holds 100,000 to 150,000 clones, about 90% seen once. The sample consisted of blood. Receptor source: a man aged 45-65 years in good health. Both conserved end residues are part of each CDR3. Each record gives: J gene, clone size, D gene, V gene, CDR3 protein, CDR3 DNA. D genes are given only for firm matches. Expanded clones are given a class, and other clones once, few, many or no size at all.

>TRBJ2-5|-|-|TRBV19
CASSIFYRMGGTQYF
TGTGCCAGTAGTATATTCTACAGGATGGGAGGGACCCAGTACTTC
>TRBJ1-2|-|TRBD1|TRBV18
CASSPPGRGLGFDGYTF
TGTGCCAGCTCACCACCGGGAAGGGGGCTAGGGTTCGATGGCTACACCTTC
>TRBJ1-2|-|-|TRBV5-1
CASSVGSYGYTF
TGCGCCAGCAGCGTCGGCTCCTATGGCTACACCTTC
>TRBJ1-5|-|-|TRBV29-1
CSVSGGFNQPQHF
TGCAGCGTTTCGGGTGGTTTCAATCAGCCCCAGCATTTT
>TRBJ1-1|-|-|TRBV29-1
CSVDLDTEAFF
TGCAGCGTTGACCTGGACACTGAAGCTTTCTTT
>TRBJ2-7|-|-|TRBV19
CASSMGQGYYEQYF
TGTGCCAGTAGTATGGGCCAGGGTTACTACGAGCAGTACTTC
>TRBJ1-5|few|TRBD1|TRBV27
CASSLQQGRNQPQHF
TGTGCCAGCAGTTTACAACAGGGGCGGAATCAGCCCCAGCATTTT
>TRBJ1-1|-|-|TRBV6-5
CASSYQVGWTEAFF
TGTGCCAGCAGTTATCAAGTGGGGTGGACTGAAGCTTTCTTT
>TRBJ2-7|-|TRBD1|TRBV11-2
CASSLAGTGSGYEQYF
TGTGCCAGCAGCTTAGCAGGGACAGGGTCAGGCTACGAGCAGTACTTC
>TRBJ1-4|-|-|TRBV19
CASSIQSREKLFF
TGTGCCAGTAGTATCCAATCCCGGGAAAAACTGTTTTTT
>TRBJ2-1|-|-|TRBV11-2
CASSLRQLQSSYNEQFF
TGTGCCAGCAGCTTACGGCAGCTTCAAAGCTCCTACAATGAGCAGTTCTTC
>TRBJ1-4|-|TRBD1|TRBV4-1
CASSQVTGANEKLFF
TGCGCCAGCAGCCAAGTAACAGGGGCTAATGAAAAACTGTTTTTT
>TRBJ1-3|-|TRBD1|TRBV11-2
CASSYDRGLSGNTIYF
TGTGCCAGCAGCTACGACAGGGGGCTCTCTGGAAACACCATATATTTT
>TRBJ1-1|-|-|TRBV18
CASSPVERGSEAFF
TGTGCCAGCTCACCTGTGGAGAGGGGATCTGAAGCTTTCTTT
>TRBJ1-5|-|-|TRBV27
CASSFGQVNQPQHF
TGTGCCAGCAGTTTTGGGCAGGTCAATCAGCCCCAGCATTTT
>TRBJ2-7|few|-|TRBV11-2
CASSWGTYEQYF
TGTGCCAGCAGCTGGGGGACCTACGAGCAGTACTTC
>TRBJ1-3|-|-|TRBV5-1
CASSSGGNTIYF
TGCGCCAGCAGCTCAGGAGGAAACACCATATATTTT
>TRBJ1-2|-|-|TRBV5-1
CASSLGREDYGYTF
TGCGCCAGCAGCTTAGGCAGGGAGGACTATGGCTACACCTTC
>TRBJ1-2|-|-|TRBV7-9
CASSSDYGYTF
TGTGCCAGCAGCTCAGATTATGGCTACACCTTC
>TRBJ2-7|-|-|TRBV14
CASSQDWSRVYEQYF
TGTGCCAGCAGCCAAGATTGGTCCCGGGTCTACGAGCAGTACTTC
>TRBJ1-4|-|-|TRBV12-3/TRBV12-4
CASSLEVGELFF
TGTGCCAGCAGTTTAGAGGTGGGGGAACTGTTTTTT
>TRBJ2-7|-|TRBD1|TRBV18
CASSPDRGSGEQYF
TGTGCCAGCTCACCGGACAGGGGGTCGGGGGAGCAGTACTTC
>TRBJ2-3|-|-|TRBV29-1
CSVLGVAGNTQYF
TGCAGCGTTCTGGGCGTGGCGGGAAATACGCAGTATTTT
>TRBJ2-1|-|TRBD2|TRBV9
CASSVEGGTSGDNEQFF
TGTGCCAGCAGCGTAGAGGGCGGGACTAGCGGGGACAATGAGCAGTTCTTC
>TRBJ2-2|-|-|TRBV6-4
CASSAGDTGELFF
TGTGCCAGCAGTGCAGGGGACACCGGGGAGCTGTTTTTT
>TRBJ1-1|-|-|TRBV5-8
CASSPGRIEAFF
TGTGCCAGCAGCCCGGGACGGATTGAAGCTTTCTTT
>TRBJ2-7|-|-|TRBV27
CASRSPRGYEQYF
TGTGCCAGCAGATCCCCCAGGGGTTACGAGCAGTACTTC
>TRBJ2-7|-|-|TRBV25-1
CASSPMNEQYF
TGTGCCAGCAGTCCCATGAACGAGCAGTACTTC
>TRBJ1-6|-|-|TRBV21-1
CASSKTGRGIGNNSPLHF
TGTGCCAGCAGCAAAACTGGGCGGGGGATAGGTAATAATTCACCCCTCCACTTT
>TRBJ1-5|once|-|TRBV7-2
CASSLAAGSNQPQHF
TGTGCCAGCAGCTTAGCAGCAGGGAGCAATCAGCCCCAGCATTTT
>TRBJ1-1|-|-|TRBV7-9
CASSNKGGRTEAFF
TGTGCCAGCAGCAATAAAGGGGGGAGGACTGAAGCTTTCTTT
>TRBJ2-5|-|-|TRBV18
CASSILPRQETQYF
TGTGCCAGCTCAATCCTACCAAGACAAGAGACCCAGTACTTC
>TRBJ1-5|-|TRBD1|TRBV20-1
CSASSVGGQGLFSNQPQHF
TGCAGTGCTAGTAGTGTAGGGGGACAGGGACTCTTTAGCAATCAGCCCCAGCATTTT
>TRBJ1-5|-|-|TRBV14
CASSQGGPGQPQHF
TGTGCCAGCAGCCAAGGGGGCCCGGGTCAGCCCCAGCATTTT
>TRBJ1-4|-|-|TRBV30
CAWGRGSGEKLFF
TGTGCCTGGGGAAGAGGTTCAGGGGAAAAACTGTTTTTT
>TRBJ1-4|-|-|TRBV27
CASSFSFDRTNEKLFF
TGTGCCAGCAGTTTTTCTTTTGACAGAACTAATGAAAAACTGTTTTTT
>TRBJ2-5|-|-|TRBV6-2/TRBV6-3
CASSPRSSEIWETQYF
TGTGCCAGCAGTCCGCGGAGCTCGGAGATATGGGAGACCCAGTACTTC
>TRBJ2-6|-|-|TRBV19
CASSPWAGANVLTF
TGTGCCAGTAGTCCCTGGGCTGGGGCCAACGTCCTGACTTTC
>TRBJ2-3|-|-|TRBV27
CASSLGGGDTDTQYF
TGTGCCAGCAGCCTAGGCGGAGGAGACACAGATACGCAGTATTTT
>TRBJ2-3|-|-|TRBV4-2
CASSQDSDTQYF
TGTGCCAGCAGCCAAGACTCAGATACGCAGTATTTT
>TRBJ2-3|-|-|TRBV2
CASSENRWQVADTQYF
TGTGCCAGCAGTGAGAACAGGTGGCAGGTAGCAGATACGCAGTATTTT
>TRBJ2-1|-|TRBD1|TRBV18
CASSGGTGDNEQFF
TGTGCCAGCTCAGGCGGGACAGGGGACAATGAGCAGTTCTTC
>TRBJ1-1|-|-|TRBV6-2/TRBV6-3
CASSSNPVVRNTEAFF
TGTGCCAGCAGCTCCAACCCCGTCGTCAGGAACACTGAAGCTTTCTTT
>TRBJ1-2|-|-|TRBV12-5
CASAGGPPRDGYTF
TGTGCTAGTGCCGGAGGACCGCCCAGGGATGGCTACACCTTC
>TRBJ1-5|few|-|TRBV7-2
CASSLDGQDNQPQHF
TGTGCCAGCAGCTTAGACGGACAAGACAATCAGCCCCAGCATTTT
>TRBJ2-7|-|TRBD2|TRBV2
CASRATSGGTYEQYF
TGTGCCAGCAGAGCGACTAGCGGGGGAACCTACGAGCAGTACTTC
>TRBJ1-2|-|-|TRBV21-1
CASSHPPYGYTF
TGTGCCAGCAGTCACCCCCCCTATGGCTACACCTTC
>TRBJ2-7|-|TRBD2|TRBV12-5
CASGSRVAGGLEYEQYF
TGTGCTAGTGGCTCTCGGGTAGCGGGGGGGCTAGAATACGAGCAGTACTTC
>TRBJ2-3|-|-|TRBV14
CASSQGTASTDTQYF
TGTGCCAGCAGCCAAGGGACAGCGAGCACAGATACGCAGTATTTT
>TRBJ1-1|-|TRBD1|TRBV5-1
CASSLGTGPQNTEAFF
TGCGCCAGCAGCTTGGGGACAGGGCCTCAGAACACTGAAGCTTTCTTT
>TRBJ2-1|-|-|TRBV19
CASSMVSGGFNEQFF
TGTGCCAGTAGTATGGTTAGCGGAGGATTCAATGAGCAGTTCTTC
>TRBJ1-1|-|-|TRBV6-5
CASIPHGDNTEAFF
TGTGCCAGCATCCCTCACGGGGATAACACTGAAGCTTTCTTT
>TRBJ2-5|-|TRBD2|TRBV7-9
CASSLGSQKRGVEETQYF
TGTGCCAGCAGCTTAGGATCCCAGAAGCGGGGGGTAGAAGAGACCCAGTACTTC
>TRBJ2-1|-|-|TRBV4-2
CASSTSKQGNEQFF
TGTGCCAGCAGCACCTCGAAGCAGGGCAATGAGCAGTTCTTC
>TRBJ2-7|-|TRBD1|TRBV6-1
CASSDPSTLGRGLIEQYF
TGTGCCAGCAGTGATCCCTCTACTTTGGGCAGGGGGCTTATCGAGCAGTACTTC
>TRBJ1-1|-|-|TRBV5-4
CASSLSQGAFGNTEAFF
TGTGCCAGCAGCTTGAGCCAGGGCGCATTTGGGAACACTGAAGCTTTCTTT